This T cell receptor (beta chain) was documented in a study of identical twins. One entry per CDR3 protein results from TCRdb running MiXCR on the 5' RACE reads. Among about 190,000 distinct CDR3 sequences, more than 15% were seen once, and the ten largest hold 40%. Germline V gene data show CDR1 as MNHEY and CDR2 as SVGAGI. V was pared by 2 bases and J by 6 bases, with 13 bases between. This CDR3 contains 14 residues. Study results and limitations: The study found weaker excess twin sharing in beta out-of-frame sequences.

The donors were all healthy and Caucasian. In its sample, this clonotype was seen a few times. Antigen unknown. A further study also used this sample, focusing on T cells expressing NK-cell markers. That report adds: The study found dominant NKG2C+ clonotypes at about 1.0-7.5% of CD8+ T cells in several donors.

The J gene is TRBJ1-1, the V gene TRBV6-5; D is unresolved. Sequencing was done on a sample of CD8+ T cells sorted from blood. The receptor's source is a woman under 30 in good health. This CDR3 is CASSYGPGWAEAFF. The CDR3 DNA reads TGTGCCAGCAGTTACGGACCTGGCTGGGCTGAAGCTTTCTTT.